The rows below give T cell receptor beta chains drawn from one sample of a study of T cell responses to AZD1222 COVID-19 vaccine. Sequencing used immunoSEQ multiplex PCR; TCRdb keeps in-frame clones, though not all of them. The sample records 180,000 or so clones, about 88% being singletons. The material sequenced was peripheral blood, taken 28 days after the second AZD1222 dose. These receptors all stem from an adult who received the AZD1222 COVID-19 vaccine. CDR3s leave out the opening cysteine and the closing phenylalanine or tryptophan. The order of the fields is CDR3 length, V gene, CDR3 protein.

14,TRBV7-9,ASSLGQGGSNQPQH
15,TRBV3-1/TRBV3-2,ASSLGLAGVSSYEQY
13,TRBV6-2/TRBV6-3,ASSYVEYSNQPQH
13,TRBV6-2/TRBV6-3,ASSPGTPSTDTQY
14,TRBV5-1,ASSLVASLGTDTQY
11,TRBV18,ASSPPGAGELF
13,TRBV5-1,ASSRSKGGYEKLF
13,TRBV2,ASSEGRHSGNTIY
14,TRBV3-1/TRBV3-2,ASSQDATGGNTEAF
12,TRBV28,ASSILAGVSDYT
13,TRBV7-8,ASSRGTGVPYEQY
12,TRBV28,ASSPGTGGTSYT
11,TRBV6-5,ASSLAGTDTQY
13,TRBV6-5,ASSTRGRGSDEQY
14,TRBV4-2,ASSQEGVGGGTEAF
13,TRBV6-2/TRBV6-3,ASSWPGQGVASYT
12,TRBV9,ASSGNRDSAEAF
12,TRBV24-1,ATSATGVEETQY
11,TRBV2,ASKVGEIYEQY
13,TRBV3-1/TRBV3-2,ASSQDQKGNYGYT
15,TRBV9,ASSVTTGQGAGETQY
13,TRBV6-5,ASSYVASGSYEQY
15,TRBV19,ACSLPPGRGINEKLF
11,TRBV6-5,ASSSPGQKTQY
12,TRBV7-2,ASSPAGGTYAQH
12,TRBV10-3,ATKGGQFDYEQY
12,TRBV30,AWRLGGASYEQY
14,TRBV5-1,ASSLVSVDGKHGYT
12,TRBV7-9,ASSPWTGEGEQY
12,TRBV30,AWKVGGAGQPQH
15,TRBV9,ASSVSPSGRGASPLH
11,TRBV7-7,ASSSLGAFEQY
12,TRBV18,ASSPRGETDTQY
13,TRBV30,AWGAGGRSYNEQF
12,TRBV28,ASSFRSGGPEQY
10,TRBV12-3/TRBV12-4,ASSLQGSPLH
10,TRBV7-9,ASSLTGERQY
12,TRBV19,ASTTGRSNQPQH
12,TRBV9,ASSVGSTSYEQY
12,TRBV7-2,ASSTGTAFSEQY
13,TRBV10-3,AITRDGTAGNTIY
12,TRBV19,ASTPDRAQNIQY
11,TRBV6-2/TRBV6-3,ASSYTGGTEAF
13,TRBV7-2,ASSRSGRNTGELF
13,TRBV19,ASTLDRSSYNEQF